This passage covers 23 T cell receptor beta chains from one sample sequenced in a study of Tregs in tolerant kidney transplant recipients. The nonmyeloablative bone marrow transplants came from related graft donors, with transient mixed chimerism. Repertoires were generated with immunoSEQ multiplex PCR, while TCRdb's copy carries only in-frame clones and drops some. The sample holds some 30,000 clones. The sequences come from CD4+ T cells from blood (PBMCs), collected 24 months after the transplant. These TCRs come from a human patient who received a combined kidney and bone marrow transplant. T cells may partly derive from the graft donor.

As to this clone: The sequence runs out 3 residues before the end of the CDR3; the remainder is reconstructed from the germline J gene. The chain recombines TRBV7-9 with TRBJ2-3, with TRBD2 matching over 8 bases. The germline CDR1 and CDR2 sequences are SEHNR and FQNEAQ (reference sequence). There are 15 residues in the CDR3. Trimming removed 5 bases from V and 4 bases from J; junction bases left unmatched: 8. CDR3 DNA, as far as it was read: TGTGCCAGCAGCCAGGGACTAGTACTTGCAGATACG. Its translation is CASSQGLVLADT. The full CDR3 is CASSQGLVLADTQYF.

For this clone: The CDR3 end is not reached by the read, which stops 3 residues before it; the germline J gene fills it in. The genes are TRBV29-1 and TRBJ2-6; TRBD1 aligns across 7 bases. CDR1 and CDR2 from the germline V gene are SQVTM and ANQGSEA. With V trimmed by 7 bases and J by 0 bases, 9 bases remained unmatched. The CDR3 covers 16 residues. The CDR3: CSAWTGITSGANVLTF. The DNA read from the CDR3 is TGCAGCGCCTGGACAGGAATTACCTCTGGGGCCAACGTC.

Notes on this clone: The observed sequence ends 3 residues before the CDR3 terminus, with the missing tail filled in from the germline J gene. The chain carries TRBV11-2 and TRBJ1-1, with D hard to call. The CDR3 has 14 residues. V was shortened by 9 bases and J by 4 bases, with 18 bases between the two germline ends. Germline CDR1 and CDR2: SGHAT and FQNNGV. The sequenced part of the CDR3 DNA is TGTGCCAGTGCAGGAGTGGATTTGGGCACTGAA. It codes for CASAGVDLGTE. In full, the CDR3 is CASAGVDLGTEAFF.

Comments on this clone: The observed sequence ends 3 residues before the CDR3 terminus, with the missing tail filled in from the germline J gene. This chain links TRBV19 with TRBJ2-1; the D is unclear. CDR3 length: 17 amino acids. Trimming took off 3 bases at V and 3 bases at J, with 18 bases between the two ends. Germline values: CDR1 LNHDA, CDR2 SQIVND (reference sequence). The sequenced CDR3 bases are TGTGCCAGTAGTATCGTGTTTACATCAAGGTTCTACAATGAG. This encodes CASSIVFTSRFYNE. The complete CDR3 reads CASSIVFTSRFYNEQFF.

Comment on this clone: The read falls 3 residues short of the CDR3 end, and the missing part is taken from the germline J gene. The genes are TRBV2 and TRBJ2-2; D is possibly TRBD1 or TRBD2 (5 bases each). Trimming pared 7 bases from V and 0 bases from J, leaving 12 bases between. The CDR3 is 15 amino acids. Germline CDR1 SNHLY, CDR2 FYNNEI. The DNA read from the CDR3 is TGTGCCAGCAAGGGGAGCATATCGAACACCGGGGAG. It translates to CASKGSISNTGE. The entire CDR3 protein reads CASKGSISNTGELFF. Complete variable domain (other parts from reference TRBV2 and TRBJ2-2): EPEVTQTPSHQVTQMGQEVILRCVPISNHLYFYWYRQILGQKVEFLVSFYNNEISEKSEIFDDQFSVERPDGSNFTLKIRSTKLEDSAMYFCASKGSISNTGELFFGEGSRLTVL.

As concerns this clone: The DNA ends 3 residues before the CDR3 does, and the rest of the CDR3 is filled in from the germline J gene. V usage is TRBV5-1 and J usage is TRBJ2-7; D is possibly TRBD1 (6 bases). Germline lookup yields CDR1 SGHRS and CDR2 YFSETQ. V was trimmed by 2 bases and J by 3 bases, leaving 24 bases between them. This CDR3 comprises 18 residues. CDR3 bases read: TGCGCCAGCAGCTTTATAAGTAGGGACAATATATCTCTCTACGAG. This translates into CASSFISRDNISLYE. The entire CDR3 sequence reads CASSFISRDNISLYEQYF.

The covered CDR3 bases are TGCGCCAGCAGCTCAGGCCAAGAGACC. It codes for CASSSGQET. Given in full, the CDR3 is CASSSGQETQYF. This chain joins TRBV5-1 and TRBJ2-5; D remains ambiguous. Read coverage stops 3 residues before the CDR3 terminus; the germline J gene supplies the remainder. Deletions cut 3 bases from V and 1 base from J, with 4 bases between. The CDR3 runs 12 residues. CDR1 SGHRS and CDR2 YFSETQ come from the germline V gene.

About this clone: Read data end 3 residues before the CDR3 end; the end is taken from the germline J gene. The chain couples TRBV28 to TRBJ2-3, with a tentative D call TRBD2 (7 bases). The CDR3 is 18 amino acids. V was shortened by 1 base and J by 4 bases, with 21 bases between the two germline ends. Germline V gene sequence: CDR1 MDHEN, CDR2 SYDVKM. CDR3 amino acids: CASSLSAGAAGDADTQYF. Partial CDR3 DNA: TGTGCCAGCAGTTTATCTGCGGGAGCTGCAGGGGATGCAGATACG.

CDR3 sequence: CASSLDLGQPQHF. The CDR3 DNA, read in part, is TGTGCCAGCAGCTTAGACCTAGGTCAGCCC. This chain links TRBV11-2 with TRBJ1-5; D remains ambiguous. Read data end 3 residues before the CDR3 end; the end is taken from the germline J gene. CDR3 size: 13 residues. V was cut by 0 bases and J by 6 bases, with 6 bases left in between. Germline CDR1 and CDR2: SGHAT and FQNNGV.

Note on this clone: The observed sequence ends 3 residues before the CDR3 terminus, with the missing tail filled in from the germline J gene. This chain connects TRBV7-2 to TRBJ1-2, with TRBD1 identical over 9 bases. Germline CDR1 and CDR2: SGHTA and FQGNSA. The CDR3 extends over 15 amino acids. After removal of 4 bases from V and 4 bases from J, the junction contained 7 bases not matched to a gene. CDR3 in amino acids: CASSSTGGRGYGYTF. The part of the CDR3 DNA that was read is TGTGCCAGCAGCTCTACAGGGGGCCGGGGCTATGGC.

The covered CDR3 bases are TGTGCCAGCAGTCGCAGACAGGGCCCGGATACG. Its protein is CASSRRQGPDT. The whole CDR3 sequence is CASSRRQGPDTQYF. The chain uses TRBV6-2 or TRBV6-3 and TRBJ2-3; 7 nucleotides align to TRBD1. The sequence runs out 3 residues before the end of the CDR3; the remainder is reconstructed from the germline J gene. J gave up 6 bases and V 5 bases, and 8 bases lay outside the gene matches. The CDR3 covers 14 residues. The germline V gene encodes CDR1 MNHEY and CDR2 SVGEGT.

Of note for this clone: The CDR3 goes on 3 residues after the read ends, and that part is filled in from the germline J gene. The chain carries TRBV2 and TRBJ1-3; D is unresolved. Trimming stripped 2 bases from V and 5 bases from J, with 4 bases between. The germline gives CDR1 SNHLY, CDR2 FYNNEI. CDR3 length: 12 amino acids. CDR3 bases read: TGTGCCAGCAGTGAAACTAGAAACACC. Amino acids: CASSETRNT. The CDR3 in its entirety is CASSETRNTIYF.

Points on this clone: Read sequence stops 3 residues before the CDR3 end, and the germline J gene provides the missing end. The chain combines TRBV7-9 with TRBJ2-1; D is perhaps TRBD1 (6 bases). Germline V CDR1 and CDR2: SEHNR, FQNEAQ (reference sequence). This CDR3 region has 13 residues. The V gene lost 5 bases and the J gene lost 4 bases, with 9 bases spanning the gap. The CDR3 bases that were read are TGTGCCAGCAGCCAGGGGTGGTACAATGAG. Translation gives CASSQGWYNE. The whole CDR3 sequence reads CASSQGWYNEQFF.

As concerns this clone: The CDR3 is cut off 3 residues early in the read; its end comes from the germline J gene. V and J are TRBV10-3 and TRBJ2-7, with 10 bases that match TRBD1. This CDR3 is 16 amino acids long. J gave up 2 bases and V 3 bases, and 7 bases lay outside the gene matches. CDR1 ENHRY and CDR2 SYGVKD come from the germline V gene. This chain's CDR3 is CAISDWTGGLTYEQYF. Partial CDR3 DNA: TGTGCCATCAGTGACTGGACAGGGGGGTTGACCTACGAG.

About this clone itself: Read sequence stops 3 residues before the CDR3 end, and the germline J gene provides the missing end. This sequence joins TRBV7-2 and TRBJ2-7; tentatively, D is TRBD2 (5 bases). In germline, CDR1 is SGHTA, CDR2 FQGNSA. This CDR3 spans 15 amino acids. V gave up 5 bases and J gave up 2 bases, with 16 bases separating them. Partial CDR3 DNA: TGTGCCAGCAGCCAGATAGCGACTGGTCCCTACGAG. Its protein product is CASSQIATGPYE. The entire CDR3 protein reads CASSQIATGPYEQYF.

About this clone itself: The read halts 3 residues ahead of the CDR3 end, with the missing end drawn from the germline J gene. The J gene is TRBJ2-3, the V gene TRBV2; tentatively, D is TRBD2 (6 bases). The CDR3 runs to 13 residues. The V and J ends lost 4 bases and 5 bases respectively, with 10 bases between them. Germline loops: CDR1 SNHLY, CDR2 FYNNEI. CDR3 bases read: TGTGCCAGCAGTGCGGACTACCAAGATACG. This sequence encodes CASSADYQDT. The whole CDR3 protein reads CASSADYQDTQYF.

In the case of this clone: The read ends 3 residues early relative to the CDR3; the germline J gene fills the gap. The chain recombines TRBV20-1 with TRBJ2-7, with D hard to call. V lost 6 bases, J lost 3 bases, and 21 bases lay in between. The germline V gene encodes CDR1 DFQATT and CDR2 SNEGSKA (reference sequence). CDR3 length: 15 residues. The sequenced part of the CDR3 DNA is TGCAGTGCCGCACCGTTTGCAGGAGTCTACTACGAG. Translating gives CSAAPFAGVYYE. The full CDR3 sequence reads CSAAPFAGVYYEQYF.

Comment on this clone: The CDR3 goes on 3 residues after the read ends, and that part is filled in from the germline J gene. This sequence joins TRBV12-3 or TRBV12-4 and TRBJ2-1, with 14 bases matching TRBD2. The V and J ends lost 3 bases and 9 bases, in that order; junction bases with no gene match: 4. The CDR3 is 15 amino acids. CDR3 loop: CASSLGLAGEGEQFF. Incomplete CDR3 DNA: TGTGCCAGCAGTTTGGGACTAGCGGGAGAAGGTGAG.

As regards this clone: The CDR3 end falls 3 residues outside the read, so it is completed with the germline J gene. The V and J genes are TRBV19 and TRBJ2-7; a possible D gene is TRBD1 (5 bases). This CDR3 has 16 residues. Trimming removed 5 bases at V and 3 bases at J, with 20 bases between. Germline CDR1 and CDR2: LNHDA and SQIVND (reference sequence). CDR3 bases read: TGTGCCAGTAGTTTCGGACCCCAATTAGGGGACTACGAG. Protein sequence: CASSFGPQLGDYE. The whole CDR3 sequence is CASSFGPQLGDYEQYF.

CDR3 DNA (partial): TGTGCCAGCAGCTCAAACCCGGGACAGGGTTACGAG. This gives the protein CASSSNPGQGYE. In full, the CDR3 is CASSSNPGQGYEQYF. This chain connects TRBV5-6 to TRBJ2-7, with 9 bases lining up with TRBD1. The observed sequence ends 3 residues before the CDR3 terminus, with the missing tail filled in from the germline J gene. J was trimmed by 4 bases and V by 3 bases; bases with no gene match: 8. The germline V gene encodes CDR1 SGHDT and CDR2 YYEEEE. The CDR3 covers 15 residues.

Notes on this clone: The read halts 3 residues ahead of the CDR3 end, with the missing end drawn from the germline J gene. V gene TRBV10-3 combines with J gene TRBJ2-5, with D unresolved. Trimming removed 7 bases from V and 0 bases from J, with 9 bases in between. CDR1 and CDR2 from the germline V gene are ENHRY and SYGVKD. This CDR3 region has 13 residues. The DNA read from the CDR3 is TGTGCCATCATGGCCCGTTACCAAGAGACC. Protein: CAIMARYQET. The CDR3 in full is CAIMARYQETQYF.

The covered CDR3 bases are TGTGCCAGCAGTCCACAGGGCGGGAGCGATAATTCACCC. Protein sequence: CASSPQGGSDNSP. The entire CDR3 sequence reads CASSPQGGSDNSPLHF. The chain carries TRBV28 and TRBJ1-6; tentatively, D is TRBD1 (6 bases). The missing CDR3 end, 3 residues past where the read stops, is filled in from the germline J gene. Germline loops: CDR1 MDHEN, CDR2 SYDVKM. The V end was cut by 5 bases, the J end by 5 bases, with 16 bases between. This CDR3 has 16 amino acids. The entire variable domain, with the rest obtained from reference TRBV28 and TRBJ1-6, is as follows: DVKVTQSSRYLVKRTGEKVFLECVQDMDHENMFWYRQDPGLGLRLIYFSYDVKMKEKGDIPEGYSVSREKKERFSLILESASTNQTSMYLCASSPQGGSDNSPLHFGNGTRLTVT.

A note on this clone: The CDR3 end falls 3 residues outside the read, so it is completed with the germline J gene. This sequence joins TRBV12-5 and TRBJ2-1; the match to TRBD2 covers 13 bases. Trimming took 0 bases from V and 9 from J; bases not matched to a gene: 5. Germline values: CDR1 LGHNT, CDR2 FRNRAP. CDR3 length: 16 amino acids. The covered CDR3 bases are TGTGCTAGTGGTTTGGTACTAGCGGGAGGGAATTTTGAG. This gives the protein CASGLVLAGGNFE. The CDR3 in full is CASGLVLAGGNFEQFF.